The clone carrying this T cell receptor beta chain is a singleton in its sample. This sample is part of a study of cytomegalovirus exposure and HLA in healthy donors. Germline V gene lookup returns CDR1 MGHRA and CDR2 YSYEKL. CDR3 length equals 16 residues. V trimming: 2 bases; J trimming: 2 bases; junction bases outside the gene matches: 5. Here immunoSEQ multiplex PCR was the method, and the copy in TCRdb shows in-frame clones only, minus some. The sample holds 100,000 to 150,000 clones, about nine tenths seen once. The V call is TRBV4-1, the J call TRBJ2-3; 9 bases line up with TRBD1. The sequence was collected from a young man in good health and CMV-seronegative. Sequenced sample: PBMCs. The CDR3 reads CASSQPQGATTDTQYF. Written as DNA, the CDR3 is TGCGCCAGCAGCCAACCACAGGGGGCCACCACAGATACGCAGTATTTT.